This is a list of T cell receptor beta chains from one sample in a study of blood T cells in healthy people across ages. TCRdb called the 5' RACE reads again in MiXCR, with one record for every CDR3 protein. The sample consists of under 1,000,000 distinct CDR3 sequences, under 40% of them appearing once. Sequencing input: blood. These receptors came from a man between 18 and 35 years old in good health. The CDR3 runs from the conserved cysteine through the conserved F or W. The D gene is left open where the match is weak. Some rows mark clone size as missing; the rest say once, few, many or name a class of expanded clone.

size	V	D	J	DNA	CDR3
-	TRBV6-2/TRBV6-3	-	TRBJ2-3	TGTGCCAGCACCTGGGGGGAAAGCACAGATACGCAGTATTTT	CASTWGESTDTQYF
few	TRBV27	-	TRBJ2-4	TGTGCCAGCAGTCCCAGGGAGGTAGCCAAAAACATTCAGTACTTC	CASSPREVAKNIQYF
few	TRBV19	-	TRBJ2-7	TGTGCCAGTAGTTGGGGCAGCGGCTACGAGCAGTACTTC	CASSWGSGYEQYF
-	TRBV6-1	TRBD2	TRBJ2-1	TGTGTCAGCGGGAGCGGGTCATACTACAATGAGCAGTTCTTC	CVSGSGSYYNEQFF
many	TRBV5-1	-	TRBJ2-1	TGCGCCAGCAGCGCGGACAGTCCAGAGCAGTTCTTC	CASSADSPEQFF
few	TRBV13	-	TRBJ2-7	TGTGCCAGCAGCCGCGCCTACAATGAGCAGTACTTC	CASSRAYNEQYF
few	TRBV5-1	TRBD2	TRBJ2-3	TGCGCCAGTCTGCTAGCGGGGGGAGGAGATACGCAGTATTTT	CASLLAGGGDTQYF
-	TRBV12-3/TRBV12-4	TRBD1	TRBJ1-5	TGTGCCAGCAGTTTCGAGGGACAGGGGAATAGCAATCAGCCCCAGCATTTT	CASSFEGQGNSNQPQHF
few	TRBV29-1	-	TRBJ1-2	TGCAGCGTTTATTCCGATAAATATGGCTACACCTTC	CSVYSDKYGYTF
-	TRBV3-1	-	TRBJ2-4	TGTGCCAGCAGCCAAGGCGGACTCCAAGCTCAGTACTTC	CASSQGGLQAQYF
-	TRBV7-9	-	TRBJ1-1	TGTGCCAGCAGGGACAGTAGTAAGGGCACTGAAGCTTTCTTT	CASRDSSKGTEAFF
-	TRBV4-3	-	TRBJ1-2	TGCGCCAGCAGCCAAGAAGTAGGCAGGGGAGGCGGCTACACCTTC	CASSQEVGRGGGYTF
-	TRBV29-1	-	TRBJ2-7	TGCAGCGTTGATGGGGGGATCTCCTACAATGAGCAGTACTTC	CSVDGGISYNEQYF
many	TRBV5-1	-	TRBJ2-1	TGCGCCAGCAGGTCGGGAACAGCGAACTCCTACAATGAGCAGTTCTTC	CASRSGTANSYNEQFF
few	TRBV20-1	-	TRBJ1-6	TGCAGTGCTACCACTTTTGTGGGTCTGAATTCACCCCTCCACTTT	CSATTFVGLNSPLHF
-	TRBV29-1	-	TRBJ2-1	TGCAGCGTTGAAGATCCCCCAAATGAGCAGTTCTTC	CSVEDPPNEQFF
-	TRBV7-9	-	TRBJ1-1	TGTGCCAGCAGCCTCATCACCTCAGATGAAGCTTTCTTT	CASSLITSDEAFF
few	TRBV5-5	-	TRBJ2-3	TGTGCCAGCAGCCCGGGGGGCTGGACAGATACGCAGTATTTT	CASSPGGWTDTQYF
few	TRBV6-6	-	TRBJ2-7	TGTGCCAGCCGTTACGGGACGGTCTACGAGCAGTACTTC	CASRYGTVYEQYF
-	TRBV24-1	-	TRBJ2-3	TGTGCCACCATGTCTGCCCTCCCGTCCCCCGGGCGGACAGATACGCAGTATTTT	CATMSALPSPGRTDTQYF
-	TRBV20-1	-	TRBJ1-2	TGCAGTGCCACAAGGGGGGTAGGGAACTATGGCTACACCTTC	CSATRGVGNYGYTF
few	TRBV5-1	-	TRBJ1-2	TGCGCCAGCAGCTTGGATAGCCTGCGAGGCTACACCTTC	CASSLDSLRGYTF
few	TRBV29-1	-	TRBJ2-7	TGCAGCGTATCCGAAGATGGGTACGGGCAGTACTTC	CSVSEDGYGQYF
-	TRBV6-6	-	TRBJ1-1	TGTGCCAGCAGCGACAACAGGGATTGGGGCACTGAAGCTTTCTTT	CASSDNRDWGTEAFF
many	TRBV28	-	TRBJ2-3	TGTGCCAGCAGTCTCTCCCTAGGCACCGCAGGTACGCAGTATTTT	CASSLSLGTAGTQYF
few	TRBV5-1	TRBD1	TRBJ1-1	TGCGCCAGCAGCGACCGTCCGACAGGGAGTGGTACTGAAGCTTTCTTT	CASSDRPTGSGTEAFF
-	TRBV12-3/TRBV12-4	-	TRBJ1-2	TGTGCCAGCGTAGGACAGACCTACCCTGAGCCCTATGGCTACACCTTC	CASVGQTYPEPYGYTF
-	TRBV27	-	TRBJ1-2	TGTGCCAGCAGTTTACGGCTGGGCCATGGCTACACCTTC	CASSLRLGHGYTF
-	TRBV12-3/TRBV12-4	TRBD2	TRBJ2-1	TGTACCAGCAGTTTTCGTAGCGGGGATTCCTACAATGAGCAGTTCTTC	CTSSFRSGDSYNEQFF
few	TRBV5-1	-	TRBJ1-1	TGCGCCAGCAGCTTGGGACAGCCTTACACTGAAGCTTTCTTT	CASSLGQPYTEAFF
-	TRBV6-1	-	TRBJ2-1	TGTGCCAGCAGAAGGATTGGTGAAGGAGGGACCAGCTCCTACAATGAGCAGTTCTTC	CASRRIGEGGTSSYNEQFF
once	TRBV2	TRBD1	TRBJ1-1	TGTGCCAGCAGTGAAAGGGACAGACAAGGGGTCCAGTTTGAAGCTTTCTTT	CASSERDRQGVQFEAFF
few	TRBV18	-	TRBJ1-2	TGTGCCAGCTCACCCTCGTCCGCCCTTGCTAACTATGGCTACACCTTC	CASSPSSALANYGYTF
-	TRBV7-9	TRBD1	TRBJ2-1	TGTGCCAGCAGACAAACAGGGGACAATGAGCAGTTCTTC	CASRQTGDNEQFF
-	TRBV20-1	-	TRBJ1-2	TGCAGTGCTAGAGATTCCGGGGGCGCGGATGGCTACACCTTC	CSARDSGGADGYTF
once	TRBV7-9	TRBD1	TRBJ2-7	TGTGCCAGCAGCCACGGGACAGGGATTCCCTACGAGCAGTACTTC	CASSHGTGIPYEQYF
-	TRBV7-2	-	TRBJ2-1	TGTGCCAGCAGCTTAAGCTTGGGGGACAATGAGCAGTTCTTC	CASSLSLGDNEQFF
-	TRBV29-1	-	TRBJ2-2	TGCAGCGGCAGACAGGCGAACACCGGGGAGCTGTTTTTT	CSGRQANTGELFF
-	TRBV7-8	TRBD1	TRBJ1-5	TGTGCCAGCAGCATTACGCCGGGCACGACAGGGGGTCAGCCCCAGCATTTT	CASSITPGTTGGQPQHF
few	TRBV6-1	-	TRBJ2-2	TGTGCCAGCAGGGAATACACCGGGGAGCTGTTTTTT	CASREYTGELFF
-	TRBV7-2	-	TRBJ1-1	TGTGCCAGCAGCCCCCTGTGGGCTAACACTGAAGCTTTCTTT	CASSPLWANTEAFF
few	TRBV7-2	-	TRBJ2-1	TGTGCCTCGGCGGGGCCCCCCTCCTACAATGAGCAGTTCTTC	CASAGPPSYNEQFF
-	TRBV20-1	-	TRBJ1-5	TGCAGTGCTAGAGATCGGGCAGGGAATCAGCCCCAGCATTTT	CSARDRAGNQPQHF
-	TRBV12-3/TRBV12-4	-	TRBJ1-1	TGTGCCAGCAGTTTAAGGGATAACCGAGCTTTCTTT	CASSLRDNRAFF
-	TRBV12-3/TRBV12-4	-	TRBJ1-1	TGTGCCAGCAGTGTTCAGGGAAACACTGAAGCTTTCTTT	CASSVQGNTEAFF
-	TRBV4-2	-	TRBJ2-7	TGTGCCAGCAGCCACTCAGAACTCACAGGGAAGGGCTACGAGCAGTACTTC	CASSHSELTGKGYEQYF
-	TRBV12-3/TRBV12-4	TRBD1	TRBJ1-4	TGTGCCAGCAATTCTCCGGGACAGCACAATGAAAAACTGTTTTTT	CASNSPGQHNEKLFF
few	TRBV6-6	-	TRBJ2-5	TGTGCCAGCAGTTACTCGTTAGGGACCCAAGAGACCCAGTACTTC	CASSYSLGTQETQYF
-	TRBV20-1	-	TRBJ2-7	TGCAGTGCTATAGGGCTGGGTGGCTACGAGCAGTACTTC	CSAIGLGGYEQYF
few	TRBV13	-	TRBJ1-1	TGTGCCAGCAGCTTTACCGGGAGGGACACTGAAGCTTTCTTT	CASSFTGRDTEAFF
many	TRBV9	-	TRBJ1-2	TGCGCCAGCAGGCGGGACGCAAACTATGGCTACACCTTC	CASRRDANYGYTF
-	TRBV10-3	TRBD1	TRBJ2-5	TGTGCCATCAGTGAGGGACCGAGGGGGCCAGAGACCCAGTACTTC	CAISEGPRGPETQYF
once	TRBV12-5	TRBD1	TRBJ2-1	TGTGCTAGTGGGGGACAGGGAGCTTACAATGAGCAGTTCTTC	CASGGQGAYNEQFF
-	TRBV12-3/TRBV12-4	TRBD1	TRBJ2-7	TGTGCCAGCACCTTGACAGGGGTCGAGCAGTACTTC	CASTLTGVEQYF
-	TRBV7-3	-	TRBJ2-3	TGTGCCAGCAGCTTACTGAGCGCAGATACGCAGTATTTT	CASSLLSADTQYF
-	TRBV13	-	TRBJ1-1	TGTGCCAGCAGCTTAGAGCAATCTGAAGCTTTCTTT	CASSLEQSEAFF
-	TRBV27	-	TRBJ2-1	TGTGCCAGCAGTGTCCAGGGCTTGGCTGGTGAGCAGTTCTTC	CASSVQGLAGEQFF
-	TRBV20-1	-	TRBJ1-4	TGCAGTGCTAGAGATCATGGGGTGGGGGATGAAAAACTGTTTTTT	CSARDHGVGDEKLFF
-	TRBV6-5	-	TRBJ1-2	TGTGCCAGCAGTTACTCGACAGAACATTTAAACTATGGCTACACCTTC	CASSYSTEHLNYGYTF